This T cell receptor beta chain was recovered during a study of control samples from healthy donors and cancer patients. Trimming cost V 3 bases and J 2 bases, with 12 bases left between them. Germline lookup yields CDR1 SGHVS and CDR2 FQNEAQ. This CDR3 has 15 amino acids. The repertoire was sequenced with immunoSEQ multiplex PCR; TCRdb's copy has only in-frame clones and lacks some. This sample yields about 410,000 clones, of which approximately 90% are seen a single time; around 6.8% belongs to the top ten. The chain links TRBV7-8 to TRBJ2-3; maybe TRBD2 (6 bases). The sequenced sample was PBMCs. The origin of this receptor is a man aged 40-49 years with head and neck cancer. The CDR3 sequence is CASSFGGTDTDTQYF. DNA of the CDR3: TGTGCCAGCAGCTTTGGGGGGACCGACACAGATACGCAGTATTTT.